This is a list of T cell receptor beta chains from one sample in a study of T cells in Graves' hyperthyroidism and ophthalmopathy. TCRdb itself ran the multiplex PCR reads through MiXCR, one entry per CDR3 protein. This sample carries 300,000 to 450,000 distinct CDR3 sequences, 11% to 15% of them seen once, and the ten largest clones take 8% to 13%. The source material was blood. The receptors derive from a woman in her sixties or seventies with Graves' hyperthyroidism. The CDR3 runs from the conserved cysteine through the conserved F or W. D genes are given only for firm matches. Clone size is shown for a subset of rows, as once, few, many or a class of expanded clone.

v_call	cdr3_length	j_call	clone_size	d_call	cdr3_nt	cdr3_aa
TRBV29-1	12	TRBJ2-7	many	TRBD1	TGCAGCGTTGGGGAGACAGGGGACGAGCAGTACTTC	CSVGETGDEQYF
TRBV6-5	17	TRBJ2-3	.	.	TGTGCCAGCAGTTACCGAACGGGCGGGAATGCGGCAGATACGCAGTATTTT	CASSYRTGGNAADTQYF
TRBV28	16	TRBJ1-1	few	.	TGTGCCAGCAGTCCCGGTGGTTCATACAGGGTCGCTGAAGCTTTCTTT	CASSPGGSYRVAEAFF
TRBV5-5	15	TRBJ2-3	many	TRBD2	TGTGCCAGCAGCTTTAGCGGGGGGAGCACAGATACGCAGTATTTT	CASSFSGGSTDTQYF
TRBV7-9	16	TRBJ2-1	many	.	TGTGCCAGCAGCTTAACGGTAGCCCGCCCATACAATGAGCAGTTCTTC	CASSLTVARPYNEQFF
TRBV11-1	12	TRBJ2-1	many	.	TGTGCCAGCAGCTTATATTACAATGAGCAGTTCTTC	CASSLYYNEQFF
TRBV20-1	16	TRBJ2-7	.	TRBD2	TGCAGTGCTAGACCCCCGGGAGGTGCCCGCTCCTACGAGCAGTACTTC	CSARPPGGARSYEQYF
TRBV12-3/TRBV12-4	15	TRBJ1-4	.	.	TGTGCCAGCAGCGGTGCCGGGACGAGAGGGGAAAAACTGTTTTTT	CASSGAGTRGEKLFF
TRBV28	13	TRBJ2-1	many	TRBD1	TGTGCCAGCAGCCAGACAGGGGACAATGAGCAGTTCTTC	CASSQTGDNEQFF
TRBV7-2	15	TRBJ1-2	.	TRBD1	TGTGCCAGCAGCCAATCGACAGGGGGCTATCGTGGCTACACCTTC	CASSQSTGGYRGYTF
TRBV18	15	TRBJ2-3	many	TRBD2	TGTGCCAGCTCACTGGGACTAGCGGCGCGGGATACGCAGTATTTT	CASSLGLAARDTQYF
TRBV11-2	14	TRBJ2-1	many	.	TGTGCCAGCAGCCGGAGTGCAGGGACCAATGAGCAGTTCTTC	CASSRSAGTNEQFF
TRBV24-1	14	TRBJ2-5	.	TRBD1	TGTGCCACCAGTGATACCCAGGGGGAGGAGACCCAGTACTTC	CATSDTQGEETQYF
TRBV27	15	TRBJ1-2	few	.	TGTGCCAGCAGATCTTCAACACAGGGAGACTATGGCTACACCTTC	CASRSSTQGDYGYTF
TRBV11-2	14	TRBJ2-7	few	.	TGTGCCAGCAGCATATCGACAGGATCCTACGAGCAGTACTTC	CASSISTGSYEQYF
TRBV7-9	15	TRBJ2-3	few	TRBD2	TGTGCCAGCAGCCCCCCTAGCGGGAGGAACTATACGCAGTATTTT	CASSPPSGRNYTQYF
TRBV6-1	13	TRBJ2-2	many	.	TGTGCCAGCCTCGGACAGTATCACGGGGAGCTGTTTTTT	CASLGQYHGELFF
TRBV6-1	17	TRBJ1-5	many	.	TGTGCCAGCAGTGAAGTACCGGTGGGGAATAGCAATCAGCCCCAGCATTTT	CASSEVPVGNSNQPQHF
TRBV6-1	14	TRBJ1-5	many	.	TGTGCCAGCAGTGAACAGGCGAGCAATCAGCCCCAGCATTTT	CASSEQASNQPQHF
TRBV5-1	15	TRBJ2-3	many	.	TGCGCCAGCAGAACCGAGGGTACTAGCACAGATACGCAGTATTTT	CASRTEGTSTDTQYF
TRBV18	16	TRBJ1-2	.	TRBD1	TGTGCCAGCTCACCACCGTTCCGGGACAGGGGGCTTGGCTACACCTTC	CASSPPFRDRGLGYTF
TRBV5-6	15	TRBJ2-5	many	.	TGTGCCAGCAGCTCCCCCGGGACGGCTGGAGAGACCCAGTACTTC	CASSSPGTAGETQYF
TRBV29-1	13	TRBJ2-5	few	.	TGCAGCGTTGGGGCACGCTTGGGAGAGACCCAGTACTTC	CSVGARLGETQYF
TRBV28	14	TRBJ1-2	many	.	TGTGCCAGCAGTCCCGGACATGCTAACTATGGCTACACCTTC	CASSPGHANYGYTF
TRBV7-8	16	TRBJ1-3	.	.	TGTGCCAGCAGCTTAGGGCAGGCCAACTCTGGAAACACCATATATTTT	CASSLGQANSGNTIYF
TRBV7-2	15	TRBJ2-5	many	TRBD2	TGTGCCAGCAGCTTACGGGGGAGGGCCGGGGAGACCCAGTACTTC	CASSLRGRAGETQYF
TRBV9	16	TRBJ2-1	.	.	TGTGCCAGCAGCGTGGAGGGGAATCCCTCCTACAATGAGCAGTTCTTC	CASSVEGNPSYNEQFF
TRBV3-1	16	TRBJ2-5	many	TRBD2	TGTGCCAGCAGCCTCCGGGGGACTAGCGGGAGTGAGACCCAGTACTTC	CASSLRGTSGSETQYF
TRBV9	16	TRBJ1-1	.	.	TGTGCCAGCAGCCCCCTCGGAGTAGGGTCTAACACTGAAGCTTTCTTT	CASSPLGVGSNTEAFF
TRBV19	15	TRBJ2-1	.	.	TGTGCCAGTAGTATTGGCACAGGCTTTTACAATGAGCAGTTCTTC	CASSIGTGFYNEQFF
TRBV18	15	TRBJ1-1	many	TRBD1	TGTGCCAGCTCACCAAATGAACAGGGGAGCACTGAAGCTTTCTTT	CASSPNEQGSTEAFF
TRBV7-3	14	TRBJ1-1	many	.	TGTGCCAGCAGCTTAGGAGGGATGAACACTGAAGCTTTCTTT	CASSLGGMNTEAFF
TRBV20-1	18	TRBJ2-1	many	TRBD2	TGCAGTGCTAGAGTCGGGACTAGCGGGAGGGCGACCTACAATGAGCAGTTCTTC	CSARVGTSGRATYNEQFF
TRBV20-1	14	TRBJ2-3	.	.	TGCAGTGCCGAGACCCCCGGGTTGTTAGATACGCAGTATTTT	CSAETPGLLDTQYF
TRBV12-3/TRBV12-4	14	TRBJ1-2	few	.	TGTGCCAGCAGTAAAACAGGGCCCGGGGATGACTACACCTTC	CASSKTGPGDDYTF
TRBV7-9	16	TRBJ2-5	.	TRBD2	TGTGCCAGCAGCTTAGCGCGTAGCGGGGGCCAAGAGACCCAGTACTTC	CASSLARSGGQETQYF
TRBV11-3	17	TRBJ2-7	many	TRBD2	TGTGCCAGCAGCCCTCCCCCCTGGCTAGCGGCAACCTACGAGCAGTACTTC	CASSPPPWLAATYEQYF
TRBV12-5	16	TRBJ1-1	many	.	TGTGCTAGTGGTTTGGATCATTCAGGGAGGGAGACTGAAGCTTTCTTT	CASGLDHSGRETEAFF
TRBV3-1	16	TRBJ2-3	many	TRBD2	TGTGCCAGCAGCCAAGCCAGGACTAGCAACACAGATACGCAGTATTTT	CASSQARTSNTDTQYF
TRBV28	18	TRBJ2-1	many	TRBD2	TGTGCCTCCCACTCGGGACTAGCGGGAGGAAGGGGGGAGTATGAGCAGTTCTTC	CASHSGLAGGRGEYEQFF
TRBV4-1	16	TRBJ2-3	.	TRBD2	TGCGCCAGCAGCCCGTTATTAGCGGGCCGCACAGATACGCAGTATTTT	CASSPLLAGRTDTQYF
TRBV28	14	TRBJ2-3	many	TRBD2	TGTGCCAGCAGTTTTGGCGGGAGCGCAGATACGCAGTATTTT	CASSFGGSADTQYF
TRBV5-6	16	TRBJ1-3	few	.	TGTGCCAGCAGCTTCCCCAGGGAACTCTCTGGAAACACCATATATTTT	CASSFPRELSGNTIYF
TRBV13	16	TRBJ1-2	.	.	TGTGCCAGCAGCCCGGGGACCAGGGGTTCCCGCTATGGCTACACCTTC	CASSPGTRGSRYGYTF
TRBV30	12	TRBJ2-3	many	.	TGTGCCTGGAGAAGGGTTACAGATACGCAGTATTTT	CAWRRVTDTQYF
TRBV10-1	15	TRBJ2-7	.	TRBD1	TGCGCCAGCAGTGAGGGAGTAGGACAGGGTTACGAGCAGTACTTC	CASSEGVGQGYEQYF
TRBV28	15	TRBJ2-1	many	TRBD2	TGTGCCAGCAGTTTTGTAGCGGGGGGATGGAATGAGCAGTTCTTC	CASSFVAGGWNEQFF
TRBV10-3	16	TRBJ1-5	.	.	TGTGCCATCAGTGAGTCGCCGAGGGCGGGCAATCAGCCCCAGCATTTT	CAISESPRAGNQPQHF
TRBV30	13	TRBJ2-1	.	.	TGTGCCTGGGAGGGAGGCTCCTACAATGAGCAGTTCTTC	CAWEGGSYNEQFF
TRBV5-1	17	TRBJ2-7	many	TRBD1	TGCGCCAGCAGCTCCGGATGGACAGGGGGGAGCTCCTACGAGCAGTACTTC	CASSSGWTGGSSYEQYF
TRBV15	13	TRBJ1-4	.	.	TGTGCCACCAGAGGAGCGAGTGATGAAAAACTGTTTTTT	CATRGASDEKLFF
TRBV20-1	13	TRBJ2-5	few	.	TGCAGTGCTAGGGGGGACGGACAAGAGACCCAGTACTTC	CSARGDGQETQYF
TRBV19	15	TRBJ1-1	.	.	TGTGCCAGTATAGAAGTGGGGCAGACTAACACTGAAGCTTTCTTT	CASIEVGQTNTEAFF